The 6 T cell receptor beta chains presented below share a single source sample, sequenced in a study of blood T cells in healthy people across ages. Primed by a sample-barcoded 5' primer and a J-beta primer mix, a second PCR proceeded for roughly 6 to 12 cycles. TCRdb processed the 5' RACE reads anew with MiXCR; each CDR3 protein has one entry. Altogether hundreds of thousands of distinct CDR3 sequences are present, 29% being singletons, with the ten largest covering around a sixth. The sequencing input was blood. These receptors were collected from a woman aged 80 or over in good health.

This clonotype was seen many times. This rearrangement joins TRBV12-5 to TRBJ2-5, with a tentative D call TRBD2 (7 bases). Germline V CDR1 and CDR2: LGHNT, FRNRAP. Trimming removed 6 bases at V and 4 bases at J, with 15 bases between. The CDR3 is made up of 14 amino acids. The CDR3 nucleotides are TGTGCTAGTGGGCCTGGGGGGGGCGCAGAGACCCAGTACTTC. Translation: CASGPGGGAETQYF. Looking up the rest from reference TRBV12-5 and TRBJ2-5 gives the full variable domain: DARVTQTPRHKVTEMGQEVTMRCQPILGHNTVFWYRQTMMQGLELLAYFRNRAPLDDSGMPKDRFSAEMPDATLATLKIQPSEPRDSAVYFCASGPGGGAETQYFGPGTRLLVL.

This chain's CDR3 is CASYRLGSNEQFF. CDR3 DNA: TGTGCCAGCTATCGATTAGGGAGCAATGAGCAGTTCTTC. The V gene is TRBV27, the J gene TRBJ2-1; tentative D call: TRBD2 (5 bases). CDR1 and CDR2 (germline): MNHEY, SMNVEV (reference sequence). CDR3 length: 13 amino acids. V dropped 8 bases and J dropped 6 bases, with 14 bases sitting between them.

This clonotype was found a few times. A much larger clone differs by one base, so this may be a read error. The rearrangement uses TRBV4-2 and TRBJ2-3, with 12 positions matching TRBD2. CDR1 is LGHNA, CDR2 YNFKEQ, per germline. The CDR3 consists of 19 residues. The DNA for the CDR3 is TGTGCCAACAGCCAAGGTCGACTAGCGGGGGCGCCTAGCACAGATACGCAGTATTTT. Its translation: CANSQGRLAGAPSTDTQYF.

Ten or more counts support this clonotype. This sequence joins TRBV11-2 and TRBJ2-5, with TRBD1 identical over 7 bases. The J segment lost 1 base and the V segment lost 5 bases, leaving 10 bases of the junction unmatched. The germline gives CDR1 SGHAT, CDR2 FQNNGV. The CDR3 has 16 residues. The CDR3: CASSLKGQRTQETQYF. Written as DNA, the CDR3 is TGTGCCAGCAGCCTAAAGGGACAGAGAACCCAAGAGACCCAGTACTTC.

This clonotype was seen ten or more times. V and J are TRBV7-9 and TRBJ1-5; D possibly corresponds to TRBD1 (5 bases). The length of the CDR3 is 14 residues. V was pared by 1 base and J by 6 bases, with 10 bases between. Germline-derived CDR1 and CDR2 are SEHNR and FQNEAQ (reference sequence). CDR3 residues: CASSLDGGSQPQHF. CDR3 nucleotides: TGTGCCAGCAGCTTAGATGGGGGATCTCAGCCCCAGCATTTT.

This chain connects TRBV3-1 to TRBJ1-2; D uncertain. The length of the CDR3 is 13 residues. Germline V gene lookup returns CDR1 LGHDT and CDR2 YNNKEL (reference sequence). Between the trimmed V and J ends, which lost 4 bases and 8 bases, there was a span of 14 bases. In DNA, the CDR3 is TGTGCCAGCAGCCGAAGGGCGGCTGACGGCTACACCTTC. As protein: CASSRRAADGYTF. The variable domain in full, with the rest retrieved from reference TRBV3-1 and TRBJ1-2, is DTAVSQTPKYLVTQMGNDKSIKCEQNLGHDTMYWYKQDSKKFLKIMFSYNNKELIINETVPNRFSPKSPDKAHLNLHINSLELGDSAVYFCASSRRAADGYTFGSGTRLTVV.